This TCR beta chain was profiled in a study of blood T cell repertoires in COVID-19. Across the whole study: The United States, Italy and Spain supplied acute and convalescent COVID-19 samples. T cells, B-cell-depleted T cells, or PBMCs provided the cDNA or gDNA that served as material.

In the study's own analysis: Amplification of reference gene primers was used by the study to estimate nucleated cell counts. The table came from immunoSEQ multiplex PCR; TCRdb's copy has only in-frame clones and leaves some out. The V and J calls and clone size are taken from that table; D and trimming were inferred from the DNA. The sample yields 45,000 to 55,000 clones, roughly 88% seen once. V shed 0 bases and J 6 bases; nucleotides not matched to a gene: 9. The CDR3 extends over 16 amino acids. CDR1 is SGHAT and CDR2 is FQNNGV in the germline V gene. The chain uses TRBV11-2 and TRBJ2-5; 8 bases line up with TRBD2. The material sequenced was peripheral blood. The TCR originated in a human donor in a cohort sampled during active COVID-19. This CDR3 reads CASSLDRSGRLKTQYF. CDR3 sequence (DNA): TGTGCCAGCAGCTTAGATCGCAGCGGGAGATTGAAGACCCAGTACTTC.